The rows below give T cell receptor beta chains drawn from one sample of a study of T cell responses to AZD1222 COVID-19 vaccine. Produced via immunoSEQ multiplex PCR; TCRdb's table is partial and in-frame only. The sample consists of 110,000 to 150,000 clones, 80% to 95% of them appearing once. The material was peripheral blood, obtained on day 0 of AZD1222 vaccination. All receptors come from an adult in good health. The CDR3 runs from the conserved cysteine through the conserved F or W. The order of the fields is clone size, V gene, D gene, J gene, CDR3 protein, CDR3 DNA. The D gene is left open where the match is weak. A clone size is listed for some rows: how often the clone was seen (once, few, many), or a class if it is expanded.

.	TRBV7-9	TRBD1	TRBJ1-2	CASSLGPQGAQGYTF	TGTGCCAGCAGCTTAGGACCTCAGGGGGCTCAGGGCTACACCTTC
few	TRBV7-3	.	TRBJ1-6	CASSRDQYNSPLHF	TGTGCCAGCAGCCGGGACCAGTATAATTCACCCCTCCACTTT
.	TRBV6-5	.	TRBJ1-1	CASTQKWNMNTEAFF	TGTGCCAGCACCCAAAAATGGAACATGAACACTGAAGCTTTCTTT
.	TRBV10-1	TRBD1	TRBJ2-7	CASRRQGEYF	TGCGCCAGCAGAAGACAGGGCGAGTACTTC
.	TRBV5-4	.	TRBJ2-7	CASSPSGLGEQYF	TGTGCCAGCAGCCCCAGCGGTCTCGGCGAGCAGTACTTC
.	TRBV10-3	.	TRBJ1-2	CAISESWIPRRNYGYTF	TGTGCCATCAGTGAGTCGTGGATCCCACGGCGTAACTATGGCTACACCTTC
.	TRBV25-1	.	TRBJ1-2	CASSALTYGYTF	TGTGCCAGCAGTGCCTTAACCTATGGCTACACCTTC
once	TRBV11-2	TRBD1	TRBJ1-2	CASSWTGKYGYTF	TGTGCCAGCAGCTGGACAGGGAAGTACGGCTACACCTTC
.	TRBV18	.	TRBJ1-1	CASSPVGGGTEAFF	TGTGCCAGCTCACCAGTTGGTGGGGGCACTGAAGCTTTCTTT
.	TRBV10-3	TRBD2	TRBJ2-3	CAISDPPGRWEGQDTQYF	TGTGCCATCAGTGATCCCCCGGGTAGGTGGGAGGGCCAGGATACGCAGTATTTT
.	TRBV14	TRBD1	TRBJ1-5	CASFGQGPNQPQHF	TGTGCCAGCTTCGGACAGGGGCCAAATCAGCCCCAGCATTTT
.	TRBV21-1	.	TRBJ2-3	CASSSNRDSRDTDTQYF	TGTGCCAGCAGCTCAAACCGGGACTCAAGAGACACAGATACGCAGTATTTT
.	TRBV2	.	TRBJ1-6	CASSLDRYNSPLHF	TGTGCCAGCAGTTTGGACAGATATAATTCACCCCTCCACTTT
.	TRBV7-8	.	TRBJ1-2	CASSSTGGYGYTF	TGTGCCAGCAGTTCCACGGGGGGGTATGGCTACACCTTC
.	TRBV5-1	.	TRBJ2-3	CASTEGDTQYF	TGCGCCAGCACCGAGGGAGATACGCAGTATTTT
.	TRBV19	.	TRBJ2-2	CASSVTGNTGELFF	TGTGCCAGTAGCGTGACAGGGAACACCGGGGAGCTGTTTTTT
.	TRBV3-1/TRBV3-2	.	TRBJ1-5	CASSQWVDQPQHF	TGTGCCAGCAGCCAATGGGTGGACCAGCCCCAGCATTTT
once	TRBV27	.	TRBJ1-1	CASGSLGLRNTEAFF	TGTGCCAGCGGAAGTTTGGGACTCAGGAACACTGAAGCTTTCTTT
.	TRBV6-6	.	TRBJ1-6	CASSRGISSYNSPLHF	TGTGCCAGCAGCCGGGGTATTAGCTCCTATAATTCACCCCTCCACTTT
.	TRBV7-3	.	TRBJ2-2	CASSLVEDSMSGELFF	TGTGCCAGCAGCTTAGTCGAGGACTCGATGTCCGGGGAGCTGTTTTTT
.	TRBV10-1	TRBD2	TRBJ2-1	CASSASGNEQFF	TGCGCCAGCAGTGCTAGCGGGAATGAGCAGTTCTTC
once	TRBV19	.	TRBJ2-1	CASTWGSANEQFF	TGTGCCAGTACCTGGGGATCGGCAAATGAGCAGTTCTTC
.	TRBV12-3/TRBV12-4	TRBD1	TRBJ1-2	CASSPDRRHGYTF	TGTGCCAGCAGCCCGGACAGGCGGCATGGCTACACCTTC
.	TRBV27	.	TRBJ2-3	CASSLSGTDTQYF	TGTGCCAGCAGTTTATCCGGGACAGATACGCAGTATTTT
.	TRBV9	TRBD1	TRBJ1-4	CASSVGGQGNEKLFF	TGTGCCAGCAGCGTAGGCGGACAGGGGAATGAAAAACTGTTTTTT
.	TRBV18	.	TRBJ2-7	CASSPGGSYEQYF	TGTGCCAGCTCACCAGGGGGCAGCTACGAGCAGTACTTC
.	TRBV5-1	.	TRBJ1-4	CASSLGTATNEKLFF	TGCGCCAGCAGCTTGGGGACCGCCACTAATGAAAAACTGTTTTTT
.	TRBV19	TRBD1	TRBJ1-2	CASRGQPYGYTF	TGTGCCAGTAGGGGACAGCCGTATGGCTACACCTTC
.	TRBV6-6	.	TRBJ1-1	CASSYPQTGNTEAFF	TGTGCCAGCAGTTACCCCCAGACTGGGAACACTGAAGCTTTCTTT
.	TRBV6-5	TRBD1	TRBJ1-5	CASRGQGVSNQPQHF	TGTGCCAGCAGGGGACAGGGAGTGAGCAATCAGCCCCAGCATTTT
.	TRBV5-1	.	TRBJ2-2	CASGSTGNTGELFF	TGCGCCAGCGGTTCGACAGGGAACACCGGGGAGCTGTTTTTT
once	TRBV7-2	.	TRBJ2-7	CASSPHPGSYEQYF	TGTGCCAGCAGCCCCCACCCCGGGAGCTACGAGCAGTACTTC
.	TRBV5-1	.	TRBJ2-7	CASSYKDYSYEQYF	TGCGCCAGCAGCTACAAGGACTACTCCTACGAGCAGTACTTC
.	TRBV19	.	TRBJ2-7	CASSPNLVYEQYF	TGTGCCAGTAGTCCTAACCTCGTCTACGAGCAGTACTTC
.	TRBV18	.	TRBJ2-5	CASSPTVGQETQYF	TGTGCCAGCTCACCGACTGTTGGCCAAGAGACCCAGTACTTC
.	TRBV27	.	TRBJ2-2	CASSLWGLGGTGELFF	TGTGCCAGCAGTCTTTGGGGTCTCGGCGGAACCGGGGAGCTGTTTTTT
once	TRBV9	TRBD2	TRBJ2-5	CASSVGDSGGSRGTQYF	TGTGCCAGCAGCGTAGGGGATAGCGGGGGGTCAAGAGGGACCCAGTACTTC
.	TRBV2	TRBD2	TRBJ2-3	CASIVSGNPSTDTQYF	TGTGCCAGCATAGTTAGCGGGAACCCTAGCACAGATACGCAGTATTTT
once	TRBV4-1	.	TRBJ2-6	CASSQEPARVLGPGANVLTF	TGCGCCAGCAGCCAAGAGCCCGCTAGGGTCCTAGGACCTGGGGCCAACGTCCTGACTTTC
once	TRBV27	TRBD1	TRBJ1-1	CASSFGAGGLTEAFF	TGTGCCAGCAGTTTCGGGGCAGGGGGCTTGACTGAAGCTTTCTTT
.	TRBV27	TRBD2	TRBJ2-7	CASSLRAGGPSLHF	TGTGCCAGCAGTTTGCGAGCGGGAGGGCCATCACTGCATTTC
.	TRBV3-1/TRBV3-2	.	TRBJ1-1	CASSQVDGGAGVGTEAFF	TGTGCCAGCAGCCAAGTAGACGGGGGCGCAGGAGTGGGCACTGAAGCTTTCTTT
.	TRBV5-5	.	TRBJ2-2	CASSLVPDTGELFF	TGTGCCAGCAGCTTGGTCCCCGACACCGGGGAGCTGTTTTTT